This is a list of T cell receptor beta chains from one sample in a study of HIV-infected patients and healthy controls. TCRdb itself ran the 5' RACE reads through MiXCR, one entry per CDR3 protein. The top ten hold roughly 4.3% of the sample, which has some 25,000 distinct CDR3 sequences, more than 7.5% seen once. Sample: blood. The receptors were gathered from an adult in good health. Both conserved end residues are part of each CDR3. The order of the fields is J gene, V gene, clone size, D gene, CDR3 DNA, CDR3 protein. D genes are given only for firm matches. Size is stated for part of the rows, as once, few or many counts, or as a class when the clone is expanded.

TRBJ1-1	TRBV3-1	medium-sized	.	TGTGCCAGCAGCCAAGAAGGCACTGAAGCTTTCTTT	CASSQEGTEAFF
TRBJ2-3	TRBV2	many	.	TGTGGATCGCGAGGGCGGTCTTCGACAGATACGCAGTATTTT	CGSRGRSSTDTQYF
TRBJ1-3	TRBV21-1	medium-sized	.	TGTGCCACACGGAGGCGTTGTAGAAACACCATATATTTT	CATRRRCRNTIYF
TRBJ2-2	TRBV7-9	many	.	TGTGCCAGCAGCCCTAGTGCCCAGACCGGGGAGCTGTTTTTT	CASSPSAQTGELFF
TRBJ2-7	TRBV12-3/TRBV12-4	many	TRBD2	TGTGCCAGCGGACCAGGGACTAGCGGGCACGAGCAGTACTTC	CASGPGTSGHEQYF
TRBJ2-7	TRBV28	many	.	TGTGCCAGCAGGGGTCCTGGGACCGCTAACGAGCAGTACTTC	CASRGPGTANEQYF
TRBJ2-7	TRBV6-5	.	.	TGTGCCAGCAGTCTCCTTGGTAGCGAGCAGTACTTC	CASSLLGSEQYF
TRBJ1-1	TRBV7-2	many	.	TGTGCCAGCAGTTTGGACACCCGGGGGACTGAAGCTTTCTTT	CASSLDTRGTEAFF
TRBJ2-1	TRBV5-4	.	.	TGTGCCAGCAGCCCCGGGCTATACAATGAGCAGTTCTTC	CASSPGLYNEQFF
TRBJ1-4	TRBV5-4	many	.	TGTGCCAGCAGCTTGGGACAGCGGGAAAAACTGTTTTTT	CASSLGQREKLFF
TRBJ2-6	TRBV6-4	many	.	TGTGCCAGCAGTGACTCGGACAGCTCTGGGGCCAACGTCCTGACTTTC	CASSDSDSSGANVLTF
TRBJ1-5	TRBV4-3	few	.	TGCGCCAGCAGCCAAGAGGGGAGGGAAGGTCAGCCCCAGCATTTT	CASSQEGREGQPQHF
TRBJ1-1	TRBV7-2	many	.	TGTGCCAGCAGCTTAGCAGGGGCTGGGGTTACTGAAGCTTTCTTT	CASSLAGAGVTEAFF
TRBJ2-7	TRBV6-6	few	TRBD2	TGTGCCAGCAGTCTGCACGGGGGGACCTACGAGCAGTACTTC	CASSLHGGTYEQYF
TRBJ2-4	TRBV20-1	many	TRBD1	TGCAGTGCAATTGGACAGGGAAACATTCAGTACTTC	CSAIGQGNIQYF
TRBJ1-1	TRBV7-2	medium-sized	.	TGTGCCAGCAGCCCCCTGCTGAACACTGAAGCTTTCTTT	CASSPLLNTEAFF
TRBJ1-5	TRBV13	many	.	TGTGCCAGCCGGACAGCCGGGAGCAATCAGCCCCAGCATTTT	CASRTAGSNQPQHF
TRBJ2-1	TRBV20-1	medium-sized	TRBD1	TGCAGTGCTGTAGACAGGGGGCCTGAGCAGTTCTTC	CSAVDRGPEQFF
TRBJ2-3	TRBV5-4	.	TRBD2	TGTGCCAGCAGCTCCCCTAGCGGGGCCCATGGAGATACGCAGTATTTT	CASSSPSGAHGDTQYF
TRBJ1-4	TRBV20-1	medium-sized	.	TGCAGTGCCACCTGGGGGGAAAAACTGTTTTTT	CSATWGEKLFF
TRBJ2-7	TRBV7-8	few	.	TGTGCCAGCAGCCCGGACGGATCCTACGAGCAGTACTTC	CASSPDGSYEQYF
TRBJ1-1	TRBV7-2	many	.	TGTGCCAGCAGCTTATGGGGGCAGGACACTGAAGCTTTCTTT	CASSLWGQDTEAFF
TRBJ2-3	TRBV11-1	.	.	TGTGCCAGCAGCCCCCGCCTGGGCCCCACAGATACGCAGTATTTT	CASSPRLGPTDTQYF
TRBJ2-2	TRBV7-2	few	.	TGTGCCAGCAGCTTAGCCTTCCTCGGGACTCGCACCGGGGAGCTGTTTTTT	CASSLAFLGTRTGELFF
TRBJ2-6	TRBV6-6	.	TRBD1	TGTGCCAGCAGTTACCTCCTGGACCTGGGACAGGGGGAGTTTGGGGCCAACGTCCTGACTTTC	CASSYLLDLGQGEFGANVLTF
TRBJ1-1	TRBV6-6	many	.	TGTGCCAGCAGCCTCGTCAGGGTGGAAGCTTTCTTT	CASSLVRVEAFF
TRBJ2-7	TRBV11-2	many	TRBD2	TGTGCCAGCAGCTTACCGGGACTAGGGATAGGCGAGCAGTACTTC	CASSLPGLGIGEQYF
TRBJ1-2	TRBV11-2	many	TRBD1	TGTGCCAGCAGCTTAGCGGGGGACAGGGGGGAATATGGCTACACCTTC	CASSLAGDRGEYGYTF
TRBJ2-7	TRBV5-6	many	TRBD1	TGTGCCAGCAGCCGGGACAGGGGACACGAGCAGTACTTC	CASSRDRGHEQYF
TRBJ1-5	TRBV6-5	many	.	TGTGCCAGCAGTAACTCAGGAGCCTATCAGCCCCAGCATTTT	CASSNSGAYQPQHF
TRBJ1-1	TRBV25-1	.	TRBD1	TGTGCCAGCACCCGACAGGGGAAGAACACTGAAGCTTTCTTT	CASTRQGKNTEAFF
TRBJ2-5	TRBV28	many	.	TGTGCCAGCAGCCCGGGAGAGACCCAGTACTTC	CASSPGETQYF